This entry lists 14 T cell receptor beta chains sequenced from one sample in a study of T cell clones after liver transplantation. Produced via immunoSEQ multiplex PCR; TCRdb's table is partial and in-frame only. The sample contains about 120,000 clones, over 75% of which appear only once. Sequences were derived from CD4+ T cells from blood, sampled 12 months after liver transplant. The receptor set was obtained from a human patient who received a liver transplant. Some T cells may have originated in the graft donor.

This rearrangement joins TRBV6-5 to TRBJ1-3, with D possibly being TRBD1 (6 bases). Germline CDR1 is MNHEY and CDR2 is SVGAGI. Trimming removed 2 bases from V and 0 bases from J, with 11 bases in between. CDR3 length: 16 residues. The CDR3 bases are TGTGCCAGCAGTTACATGGGGGCGAGCTCTGGAAACACCATATATTTT. It specifies CASSYMGASSGNTIYF.

This clone appeared a single time. CDR3 DNA: TGTGCCAGCAGCCGGGGGACAGCTTTCAATGAGCAGTTCTTC. Residues: CASSRGTAFNEQFF. The gene calls are TRBV7-2 and TRBJ2-1; the D gene is possibly TRBD1 (7 bases). Trimming removed 5 bases from V and 6 bases from J, with 14 bases in between. The CDR3 loop spans 14 amino acids. The germline gives CDR1 SGHTA, CDR2 FQGNSA.

This chain uses TRBV10-3 with TRBJ2-3; D not resolved. The CDR3 totals 15 residues. Germline V CDR1 and CDR2: ENHRY, SYGVKD. Trimming stripped 3 bases from V and 4 bases from J, with 14 bases between. The CDR3 sequence: CAISDRTKGPDTQYF. In nucleotides, the CDR3 is TGTGCCATCAGTGATAGGACCAAGGGCCCAGATACGCAGTATTTT.

The rearrangement joins TRBV15 to TRBJ1-3, with 8 bases matching TRBD1. Trimming removed 9 bases from V and 2 bases from J; junction bases left unmatched: 6. The germline gives CDR1 LNHNV, CDR2 YYDKDF (reference sequence). This CDR3 comprises 14 residues. CDR3 sequence: CATSAGGPGNTIYF. CDR3 nucleotide sequence: TGTGCCACTTCCGCAGGGGGCCCTGGAAACACCATATATTTT.

The chain joins TRBV19 to TRBJ2-7; TRBD2 might be the D (6 bases). V was shortened by 9 bases and J by 3 bases, with 12 bases between the two germline ends. The CDR3 extends over 12 amino acids. CDR1 and CDR2 from the germline V gene are LNHDA and SQIVND (reference sequence). The DNA of the CDR3 is TGTGCCAGCGCTGACGGGGGCTACGAGCAGTACTTC. It encodes CASADGGYEQYF.

This clone was detected only once. The chain has TRBV4-3 and TRBJ2-7; the D is unclear. CDR3 length equals 14 residues. Germline CDR1 and CDR2: LGHNA and YSLEER. Trimming took 4 bases from V and 5 from J, leaving 15 bases between them. The CDR3 coding sequence is TGCGCCAGCAGCCCCGTTGCTGGGCACGACGAGCAGTACTTC. Protein product: CASSPVAGHDEQYF.

The chain couples TRBV29-1 to TRBJ1-1; D unclear. The CDR3 spans 14 residues. Germline V CDR1 and CDR2: SQVTM, ANQGSEA. V was clipped by 1 base and J by 2 bases, with 11 bases between them. The chain's CDR3 is CSVEGGGFNTEAFF. CDR3 nucleotides: TGCAGCGTTGAAGGGGGAGGGTTTAACACTGAAGCTTTCTTT. Drawing the rest from reference TRBV29-1 and TRBJ1-1, the complete variable domain is SAVISQKPSRDICQRGTSLTIQCQVDSQVTMMFWYRQQPGQSLTLIATANQGSEATYESGFVIDKFPISRPNLTFSTLTVSNMSPEDSSIYLCSVEGGGFNTEAFFGQGTRLTVV.

This clone was counted a single time. The gene calls are TRBV19 and TRBJ2-7, with 7 bases lining up with TRBD1. In germline, CDR1 is LNHDA, CDR2 SQIVND (reference sequence). The CDR3 consists of 15 residues. V shed 7 bases and J 2 bases; nucleotides not matched to a gene: 11. CDR3: CASTGVRQGAYEQYF. CDR3 coding DNA: TGTGCCAGTACCGGTGTGCGTCAGGGGGCCTACGAGCAGTACTTC.

This clone was counted between two and nine times. The rearrangement uses TRBV6-5 and TRBJ2-7; 9 bases fit TRBD2. The CDR3 totals 14 residues. The V gene's germline CDR1 is MNHEY and CDR2 SVGAGI. V shed 6 bases, J shed 1 base, and the junction held 4 bases outside the gene matches. CDR3 protein: CASSPSGTSYEQYF. DNA of the CDR3: TGTGCCAGCAGCCCTAGCGGGACGTCCTACGAGCAGTACTTC.

The chain joins TRBV5-1 to TRBJ2-1; D is possibly TRBD1 (6 bases). The germline CDR1 and CDR2 sequences are SGHRS and YFSETQ. The V end was cut by 4 bases, the J end by 5 bases, with 10 bases between. The CDR3 spans 13 residues. This CDR3 is CASSRGQNNEQFF. Written as DNA, the CDR3 is TGCGCCAGCAGCCGGGGACAAAACAATGAGCAGTTCTTC.

J is TRBJ2-2 and V is TRBV5-6, with TRBD2 matching over 11 bases. Germline V CDR1 and CDR2: SGHDT, YYEEEE. V dropped 2 bases and J dropped 7; count of bases not matched to a gene: 10. The CDR3 has 17 amino acids. The CDR3 loop reads CASSLSRSGRAVGELFF. The CDR3 DNA is TGTGCCAGCAGCTTAAGTCGTAGCGGGAGGGCCGTCGGGGAGCTGTTTTTT.

The genes are TRBV29-1 and TRBJ2-3; unclear D gene. Germline assignment: CDR1 SQVTM and CDR2 ANQGSEA. The V and J ends lost 7 bases and 5 bases respectively, with 13 bases between them. The CDR3 totals 12 residues. CDR3 bases: TGCAGCGATTCCGGTACGGGAGATACGCAGTATTTT. This gives the protein CSDSGTGDTQYF.

This chain joins TRBV27 and TRBJ2-3; no definite D call. CDR3 length: 15 amino acids. CDR1 and CDR2 from the germline V gene are MNHEY and SMNVEV (reference sequence). The ends were cut back, 5 bases at V and 1 base at J, with 13 bases in the middle. The CDR3 nucleotides read TGTGCCAGCAGTCGAGAGCCCGGTCGCACAGATACGCAGTATTTT. It translates to CASSREPGRTDTQYF.

V is TRBV10-3 and J is TRBJ2-7; D not resolved. Germline CDR1 is ENHRY and CDR2 is SYGVKD. V was pared by 4 bases and J by 2 bases, with 9 bases between. The CDR3 spans 13 residues. CDR3 DNA: TGTGCCATCAGTGGCAAGGATCCCTACGAGCAGTACTTC. Translated: CAISGKDPYEQYF.